Listed below are T cell receptor beta chains from one sample, sequenced in a study of T cells after yellow fever vaccination. TCRdb passed the 5' RACE reads through MiXCR, listing each CDR3 protein once. The sample holds over 250,000 distinct CDR3 sequences, 5.2% seen once. The material was CD4+ T cells sorted from PBMCs, obtained on the day of the yellow fever booster vaccination. The receptors were gathered from a young man who received the YFV17D yellow fever vaccine. Both conserved end residues are trimmed from each CDR3. The order of the fields is J gene, V gene, CDR3 protein.

J gene: TRBJ2-1; V gene: TRBV29-1; CDR3 protein: SVAGLAGDNEQF
J gene: TRBJ1-3; V gene: TRBV7-2; CDR3 protein: ASRLAHSSGNTIY
J gene: TRBJ2-1; V gene: TRBV10-1; CDR3 protein: ASSESYRVGDNEQF
J gene: TRBJ1-1; V gene: TRBV5-1; CDR3 protein: ASSFMTGATEAF
J gene: TRBJ1-6; V gene: TRBV5-1; CDR3 protein: ASSLMGGVESPLH
J gene: TRBJ1-6; V gene: TRBV20-1; CDR3 protein: SATGEGSNSPLH
J gene: TRBJ1-1; V gene: TRBV6-5; CDR3 protein: ASSSFRGTEAF
J gene: TRBJ2-4; V gene: TRBV4-1; CDR3 protein: ASSPNRDDIQY
J gene: TRBJ2-5; V gene: TRBV5-1; CDR3 protein: ASSLDGETQY
J gene: TRBJ1-5; V gene: TRBV6-6; CDR3 protein: ASRTRRGQVGVRDQPQH